This entry concerns a single T cell receptor beta chain. Which antigen it targets is not known. Per-base quality was not reported, and no clone a single base away is much larger than it. CDR1 and CDR2, looked up from the germline V gene, are MNHEY and SVGAGI. Reading from cysteine to phenylalanine, the CDR3 counts 15 amino acids. Just CDR3 DNA is preserved here, 45 bases in frame from base 1. The junction shows trimming of 4 bases on V and 6 bases on J, plus 16 bases between the germline ends. This specimen comes from a study of T cell changes during pregnancy in multiple sclerosis (dated by TCRdb to 2018 to 2020). Regarding the study in general: In women with multiple sclerosis, the researchers looked at how the T cell repertoire shifted as pregnancy progressed.

The library was obtained by the immunoSEQ multiplex PCR assay. TCRdb holds this immuneACCESS table with in-frame rearrangements only. Some clones are missing; in checked studies, unresolved V genes explain under half, and the rest has no known cause. A total of tens of thousands of clones appear in this sample, approximately 90% of them only once. Around 2.6% of the sample goes to the ten largest clones. The source was peripheral blood, collected before pregnancy. The receptor's source is a female donor with multiple sclerosis, enrolled in a pregnancy study. The rearrangement joined TRBV6-5 to TRBJ2-1, with TRBD1 perhaps the D gene, on 6 matching bases. The CDR3 here reads CASSLTGTTGNEQFF. The nucleotide sequence is given as TGTGCCAGCAGTTTAACAGGGACCACAGGCAATGAGCAGTTCTTC.